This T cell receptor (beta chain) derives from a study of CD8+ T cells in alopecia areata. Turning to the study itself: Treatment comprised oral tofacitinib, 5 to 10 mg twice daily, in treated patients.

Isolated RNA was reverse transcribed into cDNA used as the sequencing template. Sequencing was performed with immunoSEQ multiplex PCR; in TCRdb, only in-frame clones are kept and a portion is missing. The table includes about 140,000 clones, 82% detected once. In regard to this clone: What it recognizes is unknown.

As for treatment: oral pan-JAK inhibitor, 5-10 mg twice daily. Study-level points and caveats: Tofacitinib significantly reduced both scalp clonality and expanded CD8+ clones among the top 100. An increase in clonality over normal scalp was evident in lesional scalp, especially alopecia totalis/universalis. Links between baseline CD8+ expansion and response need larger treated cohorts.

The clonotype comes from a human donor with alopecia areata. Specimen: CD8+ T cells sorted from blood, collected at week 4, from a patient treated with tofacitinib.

In DNA form, the CDR3 reads TGTGCCAGCAGTGAGCTGTTGTCCGGGGGAGATACGCAGTATTTT. Protein product: CASSELLSGGDTQYF. The rearrangement uses TRBV2 and TRBJ2-3, with TRBD2 as a possible D gene (6 bases). Germline-derived CDR1 and CDR2 are SNHLY and FYNNEI. CDR3 size: 15 residues. V was cut by 3 bases and J by 5 bases, with 15 bases left in between.